This TCR beta chain was captured in a study of control samples from healthy donors and cancer patients. The CDR3 runs 14 residues. Trimming cost V 8 bases and J 5 bases, with 18 bases left between them. Germline V gene lookup returns CDR1 SNHLY and CDR2 FYNNEI. The data were produced by immunoSEQ multiplex PCR, yet TCRdb's version contains in-frame clones alone and is incomplete. The sample lists around 130,000 clones, approximately 92% occurring once. Sequencing used blood. This chain joins TRBV2 and TRBJ2-5; D may be TRBD2 (7 bases). This TCR derives from a man in his late teens or twenties in good health. The CDR3 nucleotides are TGTGCCAGCGAGCGGGAACAGGGTGGGGAGACCCAGTACTTC. Its protein is CASEREQGGETQYF.